The rows below give T cell receptor beta chains drawn from one sample of a study of beta chain features in type 1 diabetes. The protocol was immunoSEQ multiplex PCR, while the TCRdb copy is restricted to in-frame clones and leaves out a portion. This sample has about 660,000 clones; more than 12% occur once, and the top ten carry 0.035% to 0.045%. The source material was naive CD4+ T cells from blood. The receptors were gathered from a man between 18 and 29 years old with type 1 diabetes. Both conserved end residues are part of each CDR3. A D gene is named only where the DNA matches it firmly. Clone size appears in some rows only: once, few, many, or a class for an expanded clone.

11 few . TRBJ1-4 TRBV20-1 CSASLNEKLFF TGCAGTGCTAGCCTCAATGAAAAACTGTTTTTT
13 . TRBD1 TRBJ1-4 TRBV6-5 CAIKDRGTGKLFF TGTGCCATCAAAGACAGGGGAACGGGAAAACTGTTTTTT
12 . . TRBJ2-2 TRBV4-2 CASRQSAGELFF TGTGCCAGCAGACAAAGCGCCGGGGAGCTGTTTTTT
15 few . TRBJ1-1 TRBV4-1 CASSHPARRNTEAFF TGCGCCAGCAGCCACCCCGCCCGGAGGAACACTGAAGCTTTCTTT
14 . . TRBJ2-3 TRBV7-2 CASKSGVSTDTQYF TGTGCCAGCAAGTCTGGCGTGAGCACAGATACGCAGTATTTT
16 . TRBD1 TRBJ2-6 TRBV30 CAWSADRGAGANVLTF TGTGCCTGGAGTGCTGACAGGGGTGCGGGGGCCAACGTCCTGACTTTC
15 . TRBD2 TRBJ2-1 TRBV10-3 CAISDRGGAYNEQFF TGTGCCATCAGTGATCGCGGGGGGGCCTACAATGAGCAGTTCTTC
16 few TRBD2 TRBJ2-1 TRBV6-6 CASTLGGGLGSNEQFF TGTGCCAGCACATTAGGTGGGGGACTAGGATCCAATGAGCAGTTCTTC
14 few . TRBJ2-3 TRBV2 CASRNREGTDTQYF TGTGCCAGCAGGAACAGGGAGGGGACAGATACGCAGTATTTT
15 few TRBD1 TRBJ2-1 TRBV7-2 CASSYYRQGRNEQFF TGTGCCAGCAGCTATTACCGACAGGGGAGAAATGAGCAGTTCTTC
12 once TRBD1 TRBJ1-1 TRBV27 CASRDRESEAFF TGTGCCAGCAGGGACAGGGAGAGTGAAGCTTTCTTT
13 . . TRBJ1-2 TRBV5-1 CASSLDRLDGYTF TGCGCCAGCAGCTTGGACAGACTGGATGGCTACACCTTC
14 . TRBD1 TRBJ2-5 TRBV27 CASSRDRGRETQYF TGTGCCAGCAGTCGGGACAGAGGCAGAGAGACCCAGTACTTC
17 . TRBD1 TRBJ2-1 TRBV29-1 CSVAQTGTGGYSDEQFF TGCAGCGTCGCGCAAACCGGGACAGGGGGCTATTCGGATGAGCAGTTCTTC
16 few TRBD1 TRBJ1-1 TRBV7-9 CASSPQGQALNTEAFF TGTGCCAGCAGCCCGCAGGGACAGGCCTTGAACACTGAAGCTTTCTTT
11 few TRBD1 TRBJ2-1 TRBV20-1 CSASTGEEQFF TGCAGTGCTAGTACAGGGGAAGAGCAGTTCTTC
15 . . TRBJ1-4 TRBV7-9 CASSLQPRNNEKLFF TGTGCCAGCAGCTTACAGCCGAGAAATAATGAAAAACTGTTTTTT
13 few . TRBJ1-1 TRBV28 CASSLPVNTEAFF TGTGCCAGCAGTTTACCAGTCAACACTGAAGCTTTCTTT
15 . . TRBJ1-6 TRBV2 CASRDTGGDNSPLHF TGTGCCAGCAGGGACACCGGCGGGGATAATTCACCCCTCCACTTT
16 few . TRBJ2-3 TRBV2 CASSGQGGVGTDTQYF TGTGCCAGCAGTGGACAAGGAGGGGTCGGCACAGATACGCAGTATTTT
14 few . TRBJ1-2 TRBV30 CAWSVQGSRYGYTF TGTGCCTGGAGTGTCCAGGGCTCTCGATATGGCTACACCTTC
12 few . TRBJ1-2 TRBV2 CASSGSGEGYTF TGTGCCAGCAGTGGGTCCGGCGAGGGCTACACCTTC
15 . TRBD2 TRBJ2-7 TRBV28 CASSLRRGGGYEQYF TGTGCCAGCAGTTTAAGGCGGGGGGGCGGCTACGAGCAGTACTTC
14 . TRBD2 TRBJ2-5 TRBV2 CASSERLAGETQYF TGTGCCAGCAGTGAAAGACTAGCGGGAGAGACCCAGTACTTC
15 . . TRBJ2-7 TRBV6-5 CASSYSLLSTSEQYF TGTGCCAGCAGTTACTCGCTTCTCTCGACCTCCGAGCAGTACTTC
13 . . TRBJ1-2 TRBV7-3 CASSPEGTAGYTF TGTGCCAGCAGCCCCGAAGGGACGGCTGGCTACACCTTC
14 . . TRBJ1-6 TRBV7-7 CASSPRTSNSPLHF TGTGCTAGCAGCCCCCGAACAAGTAATTCACCCCTCCACTTT
15 . . TRBJ2-5 TRBV30 CAWDPGARGQETQYF TGTGCCTGGGACCCAGGGGCGCGGGGCCAAGAGACCCAGTACTTC
17 few TRBD1 TRBJ2-3 TRBV27 CASSLPAGTGLSDTQYF TGTGCCAGCAGTTTACCAGCCGGGACAGGGTTGTCAGATACGCAGTATTTT
15 few . TRBJ2-4 TRBV28 CASRGLAGAKNIQYF TGTGCCAGCAGGGGTCTGGCGGGTGCCAAAAACATTCAGTACTTC
15 few . TRBJ2-7 TRBV5-4 CASSSGTLSSYEQYF TGTGCCAGCAGCTCCGGGACGCTGAGCTCCTACGAGCAGTACTTC
14 . . TRBJ1-2 TRBV30 CAWILDRSFGGYTF TGTGCCTGGATTCTCGACCGAAGCTTCGGTGGCTACACCTTC
14 once . TRBJ2-3 TRBV10-1 CASSEQDFTDTQYF TGCGCCAGCAGTGAACAGGACTTCACAGATACGCAGTATTTT
13 few TRBD1 TRBJ2-5 TRBV9 CASAPQGAGTQYF TGTGCCAGCGCCCCACAGGGGGCGGGGACCCAGTACTTC
13 few . TRBJ1-5 TRBV27 CASSPIGDQPQHF TGTGCCAGCAGCCCCATTGGGGATCAGCCCCAGCATTTT
16 few . TRBJ1-5 TRBV5-6 CASSLDGGLSNQPQHF TGTGCCAGCAGCTTGGATGGGGGACTAAGCAATCAGCCCCAGCATTTT
15 . . TRBJ2-7 TRBV25-1 CASSDPRGAGYEQYF TGTGCCAGCAGTGACCCCAGGGGGGCGGGATACGAGCAGTACTTC
12 . . TRBJ1-1 TRBV28 CASKDLNTEAFF TGTGCCAGCAAAGATCTGAACACTGAAGCTTTCTTT
11 few . TRBJ1-1 TRBV30 CAWTGVDEAFF TGTGCCTGGACAGGGGTCGATGAAGCTTTCTTT
15 few TRBD1 TRBJ2-1 TRBV2 CASRWDRGEYNEQFF TGTGCCAGCAGGTGGGACAGGGGGGAATACAATGAGCAGTTCTTC